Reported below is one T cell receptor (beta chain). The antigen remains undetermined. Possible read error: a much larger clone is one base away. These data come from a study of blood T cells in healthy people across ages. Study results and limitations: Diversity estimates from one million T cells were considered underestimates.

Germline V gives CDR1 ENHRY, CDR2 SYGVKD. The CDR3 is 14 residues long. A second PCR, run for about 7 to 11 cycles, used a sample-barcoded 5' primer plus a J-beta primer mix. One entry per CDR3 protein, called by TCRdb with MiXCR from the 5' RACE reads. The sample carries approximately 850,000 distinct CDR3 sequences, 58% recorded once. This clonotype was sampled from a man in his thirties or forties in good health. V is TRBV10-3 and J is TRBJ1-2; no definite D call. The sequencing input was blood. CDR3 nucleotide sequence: TGTGCCATCAGGGAGTCGCGGGCAATCTATGGCTACACCTTC. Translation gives CAIRESRAIYGYTF.